These T cell receptor beta chains were read from a single sample in a study of shared clonotypes between healthy human individuals. TCRdb keeps only in-frame clones here, not all; method: immunoSEQ multiplex PCR. The sample holds roughly 500,000 clones, around 80% seen once. Sequenced: PBMCs. The receptors derive from a woman between 40 and 50 years old in good health. Some clones in this sample may be carry-over from other donors' samples. CDR3s leave out the opening cysteine and the closing phenylalanine or tryptophan. Fields, in order: J gene, V gene, CDR3 protein.

>TRBJ2-3|TRBV4-1
ASSPLRTIGSTDTQY
>TRBJ2-1|TRBV7-2
ASSLRHNEQF
>TRBJ2-5|TRBV27
ASSLAGVETQY
>TRBJ1-5|TRBV15
ATSRGGEGQPQH
>TRBJ2-2|TRBV21-1
ASSNRASGAPGELF
>TRBJ1-2|TRBV28
ASSLRVPGVYGYT
>TRBJ2-7|TRBV25-1
ASSAQGLEQY
>TRBJ2-7|TRBV11-2
ASSLVPGGAYEQY
>TRBJ1-2|TRBV27
ASSGQGASYGYT
>TRBJ2-1|TRBV29-1
SVLESRDPYNEQF
>TRBJ2-7|TRBV9
ASSTTSGSVYEQY
>TRBJ2-7|TRBV21-1
ASSKVGTRYEQY
>TRBJ1-1|TRBV20-1
SAYQGTEAF
>TRBJ1-1|TRBV10-2
ASSESKGLSTEAF
>TRBJ2-5|TRBV18
ASSPTTSGRPSSGQY
>TRBJ1-2|TRBV6-6
ASSYSGDDYGYT
>TRBJ2-3|TRBV11-2
ASSLVISTDTQY
>TRBJ2-2|TRBV27
ASSWGQGAGELF
>TRBJ2-2|TRBV6-5
ASSYSGAGRTGELF
>TRBJ1-2|TRBV9
ASSVDRGPLDYGYT
>TRBJ2-3|TRBV5-1
ASSLDGGHSTDTQY
>TRBJ1-4|TRBV2
ASSGQGGNEKLF
>TRBJ2-7|TRBV28
ASSWRGYEQY
>TRBJ2-3|TRBV29-1
SVEDSGADTQY
>TRBJ2-7|TRBV7-2
ASSLLGGHEQY
>TRBJ2-2|TRBV14
ASSQELAGGPTGELF
>TRBJ2-1|TRBV11-2
ASSFEGRASGEQF
>TRBJ2-5|TRBV15
ATSSAGGAGETQY
>TRBJ1-3|TRBV11-3
ASSFGTYGNTIY
>TRBJ1-5|TRBV4-2
ASSQHLLEQGADQPQH
>TRBJ2-2|TRBV2
ASSLTGHTILGSGELF
>TRBJ1-4|TRBV6-5
ASSYWGDRDSLF
>TRBJ1-3|TRBV7-9
ASSLHGNTIY
>TRBJ1-3|TRBV18
ASSPEGTHSGNTIY
>TRBJ1-1|TRBV28
ASRTGYTEAF
>TRBJ2-3|TRBV1
TSSQEKVLAGATDTQY
>NA|TRBV5-1
ASSLEGSRAYEQY
>TRBJ2-7|TRBV15
ATSNLLRDEQY
>TRBJ1-4|TRBV7-9
ASSLAYRATNEKLF
>TRBJ2-5|TRBV18
ASSPNQETQY
>TRBJ1-4|TRBV2
ASSESGTPGLEKLF
>TRBJ2-7|TRBV2
ASRETGSYEQY
>TRBJ2-6|TRBV4-3
ASSPKRSGLAGGKGANVLT
>TRBJ1-1|TRBV6-1
ASRTGYTEAF
>TRBJ2-2|TRBV5-1
ASSLFGRAEGGELF
>TRBJ2-3|TRBV5-5
ASSFQGADTQY
>TRBJ1-2|TRBV7-3
ASSDPGTGSSGYT
>TRBJ1-4|TRBV5-1
ASSLGTLGEKLF
>TRBJ2-7|TRBV15
ATSRDLEYEQY
>TRBJ2-3|TRBV5-1
ASSPTGDTQY
>TRBJ1-2|TRBV28
ASSSKRQGVGGYT
>TRBJ1-2|TRBV6-6
ASSYLSRDYGYT
>TRBJ2-7|TRBV5-5
ASSLVQGAFLYEQY